This T cell receptor beta chain was captured by sequencing in a study of control samples from healthy donors and cancer patients. The protocol was immunoSEQ multiplex PCR, while the TCRdb copy is restricted to in-frame clones and leaves out a portion. The sample holds 130,000 or so clones, roughly 92% seen once. CDR1 is SNHLY, CDR2 FYNNEI, per germline. The length of the CDR3 is 17 residues. V dropped 6 bases and J dropped 5; count of bases not matched to a gene: 13. The rearrangement joins TRBV2 to TRBJ2-3, with TRBD2 identical over 11 bases. The sequenced sample was blood. This clonotype was obtained from a young man in good health. This CDR3 is CASSQSGLAGGRDTQYF. CDR3 DNA: TGTGCCAGCAGCCAATCTGGCCTAGCGGGGGGCAGAGATACGCAGTATTTT.